Given below is one T cell receptor beta chain in context. Original handling: Amplification of reference gene primers provided the estimated nucleated cell counts. Clones were sequenced by immunoSEQ multiplex PCR, and TCRdb holds only the in-frame ones, with some missing. The V and J calls and the clone size are those of that table, but D and trimming were determined from the DNA. Counted here are about 150,000 clones, about 80% occurring once; the ten biggest clones make up less than 2.5%. This sample was taken from a study of blood T cell repertoires in COVID-19. Overall study: From T cells, B-cell-depleted T cells, or PBMCs came the material, which was cDNA or gDNA.

CDR3 size: 15 residues. Trimming shortened V by 5 bases and J by 0 bases, and 11 bases separated the two germline ends. Per germline, CDR1 MNHNY and CDR2 SVGAGI (reference sequence). Sequenced: peripheral blood. This chain joins TRBV6-6 and TRBJ1-3; the D gene is possibly TRBD1 (5 bases). This TCR came from a man between 65 and 79 years old with acute or convalescent COVID-19. The CDR3 bases are TGTGCCAGCAGTCCCGACAGAACCTCTGGAAACACCATATATTTT. Translated: CASSPDRTSGNTIYF.